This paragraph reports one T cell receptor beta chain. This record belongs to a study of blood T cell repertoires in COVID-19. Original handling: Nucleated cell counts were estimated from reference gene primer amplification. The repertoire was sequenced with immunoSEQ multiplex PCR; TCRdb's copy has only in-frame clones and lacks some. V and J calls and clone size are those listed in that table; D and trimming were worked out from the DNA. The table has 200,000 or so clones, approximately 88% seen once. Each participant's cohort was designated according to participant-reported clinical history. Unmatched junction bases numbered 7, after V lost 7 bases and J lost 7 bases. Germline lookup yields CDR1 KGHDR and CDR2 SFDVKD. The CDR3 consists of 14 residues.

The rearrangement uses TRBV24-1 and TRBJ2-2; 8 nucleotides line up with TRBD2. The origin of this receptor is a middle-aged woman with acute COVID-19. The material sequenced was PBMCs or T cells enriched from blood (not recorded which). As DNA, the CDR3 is TGTGCCACCAGCGCTGCCGGGGGGGGCGGGGAGCTGTTTTTT. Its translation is CATSAAGGGGELFF.